This TCR beta chain appears in the sequencing data of a study of Ad26.COV2.S vaccination and SARS-CoV-2 variants. The table came from immunoSEQ multiplex PCR; TCRdb's copy has only in-frame clones and leaves some out. The sample comprises approximately 480,000 clones, approximately 90% of which are singletons, and more than 10% rests with the top ten. In the case of this clone: Its antigen remains unknown.

General study results and limits: Vaccine and placebo groups showed comparable non-spike TCR breadth.

Germline V CDR1 and CDR2: SQVTM, ANQGSEA. The CDR3 totals 12 residues. V lost 7 bases, J lost 11 bases, and 7 bases stayed unmatched. Stated treatment: 15 to 20 received Ad26.COV2.S at low or high dose, single or two shots; several received placebo; per-sample allocation not given. The study sampled participants on day 63 after the first vaccine or placebo injection. A Boston adult aged 18-55 years was the donor. Sequencing used peripheral blood, obtained in a trial of Ad26.COV2.S vaccine versus placebo. The gene calls are TRBV29-1 and TRBJ2-6, with TRBD1 matching 8 bases. The origin of this receptor is a person between 18 and 65 years old who received the Ad26.COV2.S COVID-19 vaccine or a placebo. CDR3 loop: CSAQTGADVLTF. CDR3 DNA sequence: TGCAGCGCTCAGACAGGGGCGGACGTCCTGACTTTC.